A selection of T cell receptor beta chains follows, all from one sample in a study of shared clonotypes between healthy human individuals. The assay was immunoSEQ multiplex PCR, and TCRdb's table has in-frame clones only and misses some. The sample has 2 million to 3 million clones; under 95% are singletons. The material sequenced was naive CD4+ T cells from PBMCs. These receptors were obtained from a man aged 18 to 29 in good health. Some clones in this sample may be carry-over from other donors' samples. Each CDR3 is given with its conserved first and last residue. D genes are given only for firm matches. Not all rows give a size; the values are once, few, many and, for expanded clones, a class.

TRBJ2-7 | TRBV19 | NA | NA | CASSIGTGAYEQYF | TGTGCCAGTAGTATCGGGACGGGGGCCTACGAGCAGTACTTC
TRBJ1-2 | TRBV7-9 | NA | once | CASSLVDYGYTF | TGTGCCAGCAGCTTAGTGGACTATGGCTACACCTTC
TRBJ2-7 | TRBV6-1 | NA | NA | CASSEVAYEQYF | TGTGCCAGCAGTGAAGTGGCCTACGAGCAGTACTTC
TRBJ2-7 | TRBV7-9 | NA | NA | CASSVQGFNEQYF | TGTGCCAGCAGCGTCCAGGGATTCAACGAGCAGTACTTC
TRBJ1-2 | TRBV18 | NA | once | CASSPETGPSSYGYTF | TGTGCCAGCTCACCAGAAACAGGGCCTTCTAGCTATGGCTACACCTTC
TRBJ2-5 | TRBV28 | NA | NA | CASSSTKDKGETQYF | TGTGCCAGCAGTTCAACAAAGGATAAGGGAGAGACCCAGTACTTC
TRBJ2-5 | TRBV10-3 | TRBD2 | NA | CAISAPGLAGPETQYF | TGTGCCATCAGTGCTCCGGGACTAGCGGGCCCGGAGACCCAGTACTTC
TRBJ2-3 | TRBV7-9 | TRBD2 | NA | CASSLGSGARDTQYF | TGTGCCAGCAGCTTGGGTAGCGGGGCTAGAGATACGCAGTATTTT
TRBJ1-2 | TRBV7-3 | NA | few | CASSLTVGQPFGGYTF | TGTGCCAGCAGCTTAACGGTAGGACAGCCTTTCGGTGGCTACACCTTC
TRBJ1-5 | TRBV6-1 | NA | NA | CASSDGRGGNNQPQHF | TGTGCCAGCAGTGACGGGAGGGGGGGAAACAATCAGCCCCAGCATTTT
TRBJ1-3 | TRBV18 | NA | NA | CASSRGRLSADTIYF | TGTGCCAGCTCACGGGGACGGTTGAGTGCGGACACCATATATTTT
TRBJ2-2 | TRBV7-9 | NA | NA | CASSSRWSGDGTGELFF | TGTGCCAGCAGCTCCCGTTGGTCGGGGGACGGCACCGGGGAGCTGTTTTTT
TRBJ2-5 | TRBV5-1 | NA | NA | CASRRGYGLQETQYF | TGCGCCAGCAGGAGGGGGTATGGGCTACAAGAGACCCAGTACTTC
TRBJ2-7 | TRBV18 | NA | NA | CASSPSASSYEQYF | TGTGCCAGCTCGCCCTCGGCGTCCTCCTACGAGCAGTACTTC
TRBJ2-2 | TRBV6-1 | NA | NA | CASSELGEELFF | TGTGCCAGCAGTGAATTGGGGGAGGAGCTGTTTTTT
TRBJ2-3 | TRBV4-3 | TRBD2 | NA | CASSRRTSGEGRSTDTQYF | TGCGCCAGCAGCCGCCGGACTAGCGGAGAAGGGAGGTCTACAGATACGCAGTATTTT
TRBJ2-3 | TRBV29-1 | NA | NA | CSVEGGLPGTDTQYF | TGCAGCGTTGAAGGTGGTCTACCGGGCACAGATACGCAGTATTTT
TRBJ1-6 | TRBV27 | NA | NA | CASSYGNSPLHF | TGTGCCAGCAGTTACGGTAATTCACCCCTCCACTTT
TRBJ2-3 | TRBV2 | NA | NA | CASSEGGQDTQYF | TGTGCCAGCAGTGAGGGGGGACAGGATACGCAGTATTTT
TRBJ1-1 | TRBV5-1 | NA | NA | CASSLGLSGAEAFF | TGCGCCAGCAGCTTGGGGCTCTCGGGCGCTGAAGCTTTCTTT
TRBJ2-1 | TRBV19 | TRBD2 | NA | CATTPLRSGGNEQFF | TGTGCCACCACTCCCCTCCGGAGCGGGGGCAATGAGCAGTTCTTC
TRBJ1-2 | TRBV29-1 | TRBD1 | NA | CSAATGGPANYGYTF | TGCAGCGCCGCGACAGGGGGGCCAGCTAACTATGGCTACACCTTC
TRBJ2-1 | TRBV7-2 | NA | NA | CASSPGTGAPYNEQFF | TGTGCCAGCAGCCCAGGTACGGGGGCGCCGTACAATGAGCAGTTCTTC
TRBJ1-1 | TRBV6-5 | TRBD1 | NA | CASVLNRGVNTEAFF | TGTGCCAGCGTACTTAACAGGGGGGTGAACACTGAAGCTTTCTTT
TRBJ1-5 | TRBV18 | NA | NA | CASSPGMGGNSNQPQHF | TGTGCCAGCTCACCAGGAATGGGGGGTAATAGCAATCAGCCCCAGCATTTT
TRBJ2-7 | TRBV2 | NA | NA | CASKGNGPSYEQYF | TGTGCCAGCAAGGGTAACGGTCCCTCCTACGAGCAGTACTTC
TRBJ2-7 | TRBV12-5 | NA | NA | CASGINPQGEQYF | TGTGCTAGTGGTATCAATCCTCAGGGGGAGCAGTACTTC
TRBJ1-1 | TRBV5-1 | TRBD1 | NA | CASSLQGTEAFF | TGCGCCAGCAGCCTACAGGGGACTGAAGCTTTCTTT
TRBJ2-2 | TRBV28 | NA | NA | CASSLGTFTGELFF | TGTGCCAGCAGTCTCGGGACTTTCACCGGGGAGCTGTTTTTT
TRBJ2-7 | TRBV9 | NA | NA | CASSREGVSAYEQYF | TGTGCCAGCAGTAGGGAGGGGGTCTCAGCCTACGAGCAGTACTTC
TRBJ2-3 | TRBV5-1 | TRBD1 | NA | CASSSIPGQGFYF | TGCGCCAGCAGCTCGATACCGGGACAGGGCTTTTATTTT
TRBJ1-5 | TRBV6-1 | TRBD1 | NA | CASSAGGAYQPQHF | TGTGCCAGCAGTGCAGGGGGCGCGTATCAGCCCCAGCATTTT
TRBJ2-1 | TRBV7-3 | NA | NA | CASSLRGLAAANEQFF | TGTGCCAGCAGCTTAAGGGGGCTAGCGGCAGCTAATGAGCAGTTCTTC
TRBJ2-2 | TRBV19 | NA | NA | CASSSRDTGELFF | TGTGCCAGTAGTAGCAGGGACACCGGGGAGCTGTTTTTT
TRBJ1-5 | TRBV7-2 | NA | NA | CASSLGTVNQPQHF | TGTGCCAGCAGCTTAGGGACAGTGAACCAGCCCCAGCATTTT
TRBJ1-1 | TRBV6-1 | NA | NA | CASRPGFFTTEAFF | TGTGCCAGCAGACCAGGGTTTTTTACCACTGAAGCTTTCTTT
TRBJ1-2 | TRBV29-1 | NA | NA | CSATLGPLYGYTF | TGCAGCGCCACCCTCGGGCCACTTTATGGCTACACCTTC
TRBJ1-2 | TRBV7-2 | TRBD1 | NA | CASSQIQGVSGYTF | TGTGCCAGCAGCCAAATTCAGGGGGTCTCTGGCTACACCTTC
TRBJ2-5 | TRBV4-1 | NA | NA | CASSQESSIPETQYF | TGCGCCAGCAGCCAAGAGTCGTCCATTCCAGAGACCCAGTACTTC
TRBJ1-1 | TRBV15 | NA | NA | CATSREAAIVTEAFF | TGTGCCACCAGCAGAGAGGCCGCGATAGTAACTGAAGCTTTCTTT
TRBJ1-5 | TRBV7-9 | NA | NA | CASSPGEGVGNQPQHF | TGTGCCAGCAGCCCTGGGGAAGGTGTGGGCAATCAGCCCCAGCATTTT
TRBJ2-1 | TRBV28 | NA | NA | CASSGTRGQGYNEQFF | TGTGCCAGCAGTGGCACCAGGGGCCAAGGGTACAATGAGCAGTTCTTC
TRBJ2-1 | TRBV15 | NA | NA | CATSNGLSDEQFF | TGTGCCACCAGCAACGGCCTTAGCGATGAGCAGTTCTTC
TRBJ2-2 | TRBV21-1 | NA | once | CASLEDTGELFF | TGTGCCAGCTTGGAGGACACCGGGGAGCTGTTTTTT
TRBJ2-7 | TRBV27 | TRBD2 | NA | CASSSTSNYEQYF | TGTGCCAGCAGCTCGACTAGCAACTACGAGCAGTACTTC
TRBJ2-5 | TRBV29-1 | TRBD2 | NA | CSVKRATSGRADMETQYF | TGCAGCGTTAAAAGGGCTACTAGCGGGAGGGCCGATATGGAGACCCAGTACTTC
TRBJ2-7 | TRBV5-1 | NA | once | CASSFDGSSYEQYF | TGCGCCAGCAGCTTTGACGGGAGCTCCTACGAGCAGTACTTC
TRBJ2-2 | TRBV5-4 | NA | once | CASGQAWNTGELFF | TGTGCCTCGGGGCAGGCCTGGAACACCGGGGAGCTGTTTTTT
TRBJ1-1 | TRBV4-1 | TRBD1 | NA | CASSHFWTGATEAFF | TGCGCCAGCAGCCACTTCTGGACAGGAGCCACTGAAGCTTTCTTT
TRBJ1-2 | TRBV7-9 | NA | NA | CASSYDPGAGDYGYTF | TGTGCCAGCAGCTACGATCCGGGCGCGGGGGACTATGGCTACACCTTC
TRBJ1-4 | TRBV15 | TRBD1 | NA | CATSKGTGGGYANEKLFF | TGTGCCACCAGCAAGGGGACAGGGGGCGGTTATGCTAATGAAAAACTGTTTTTT
TRBJ1-1 | TRBV18 | TRBD1 | NA | CASSLWTGLDSNTEAFF | TGTGCCAGCTCACTGTGGACAGGCCTGGATAGCAACACTGAAGCTTTCTTT
TRBJ2-7 | TRBV15 | NA | NA | CATSRAAEMGEQYF | TGTGCCACCAGCAGAGCTGCCGAGATGGGGGAGCAGTACTTC
TRBJ2-7 | TRBV11-3 | TRBD1 | NA | CASSSGTGINEQYF | TGTGCCAGCAGCTCCGGGACAGGGATCAACGAGCAGTACTTC
TRBJ2-3 | TRBV5-8 | NA | NA | CASSSGPGEGDTDTQYF | TGTGCCAGCAGCTCCGGCCCCGGGGAGGGGGATACAGATACGCAGTATTTT